One and the same sample provided the 27 T cell receptor beta chains below, sequenced in a study of cytomegalovirus exposure and HLA in healthy donors. Researchers ran the PCR with 60 Vbeta and 13 Jbeta primers. Measured with immunoSEQ multiplex PCR; TCRdb has only the in-frame clones, and not every one. Among some 80,000 clones listed, more than 60% were seen once. The source material was PBMCs. The receptors shown here come from a man aged 35 to 55 in good health and CMV-seronegative.

The chain combines TRBV10-2 with TRBJ2-1; 8 bases map to TRBD2. The V and J ends lost 3 bases and 3 bases, in that order; junction bases with no gene match: 10. CDR3 length equals 17 residues. From germline, CDR1 is WSHSY and CDR2 SAAADI. The CDR3 DNA sequence: TGCGCCAGCAGTGAAGGGACTAGGCTTCAGCTCTACAATGAGCAGTTCTTC. Its translation is CASSEGTRLQLYNEQFF.

This chain links TRBV4-2 with TRBJ2-7; 9 bases are a match to TRBD2. Germline CDR1 is LGHNA and CDR2 is YNFKEQ. V shed 0 bases, J shed 3 bases, and the junction held 6 bases outside the gene matches. The CDR3 consists of 16 residues. The CDR3 reads CASSQDLGSGSYEQYF. The CDR3 bases are TGTGCCAGCAGCCAAGATCTGGGTAGCGGGAGCTACGAGCAGTACTTC.

The genes are TRBV4-1 and TRBJ1-4, with D perhaps matching TRBD1 (5 bases). V lost 1 base and J lost 7, with 16 bases in between. This CDR3 is 16 amino acids long. Germline CDR1 and CDR2: MGHRA and YSYEKL. The CDR3 is CASSQAKGIGGEKLFF. The CDR3 DNA sequence: TGCGCCAGCAGCCAAGCTAAGGGAATCGGGGGTGAAAAACTGTTTTTT.

In its sample, this clone was seen a few times. The chain is built from TRBV4-1 and TRBJ1-3; D is perhaps TRBD1 (6 bases). Germline CDR1 MGHRA, CDR2 YSYEKL. V gave up 1 base and J gave up 4 bases, with 14 bases separating them. The CDR3 extends over 16 amino acids. The CDR3 DNA is TGCGCCAGCAGCCAAGCCGGACAGATTGGGGGAAACACCATATATTTT. Amino acids: CASSQAGQIGGNTIYF.

This chain connects TRBV7-9 to TRBJ2-6, with 8 bases that match TRBD2. Germline loops: CDR1 SEHNR, CDR2 FQNEAQ (reference sequence). The CDR3 contains 16 residues. The J segment lost 2 bases and the V segment lost 2 bases, leaving 2 bases of the junction unmatched. The CDR3 region has the DNA TGTGCCAGCAGCTTATCGGGAGGGCCTGGGGCCAACGTCCTGACTTTC. It encodes CASSLSGGPGANVLTF.

For the CDR3, the DNA is TGTGCCAGCAGTGGAGGCGGTGAGACCCAGTACTTC. It yields the protein CASSGGGETQYF. The genes are TRBV14 and TRBJ2-5; D may be TRBD2 (5 bases). Germline V gene data show CDR1 as SGHDN and CDR2 as FVKESK. Trimming stripped 6 bases from V and 5 bases from J, with 10 bases between. The length of the CDR3 is 12 residues.

This clone was detected only a few times. The chain combines TRBV7-6 with TRBJ2-2, with TRBD2 matching over 13 bases. The CDR3 runs to 17 residues. V shed 5 bases and J 7 bases; nucleotides not matched to a gene: 10. Germline CDR1 reads SGHVS; CDR2 reads FNYEAQ. Written as DNA, the CDR3 is TGTGCCAGCAGCCAACTAGCGGGAGGGCCCTGGGGCGGGGAGCTGTTTTTT. Encoded protein: CASSQLAGGPWGGELFF.

Turning to this clone: The junction and the germline gene differ at one end; a read error may be behind it. V is TRBV29-1 and J is TRBJ2-6, with a possible D match to TRBD1 (6 bases). This CDR3 comprises 15 residues. Germline CDR1 is SQVTM and CDR2 is ANQGSEA. CDR3 coding DNA: TGCAGCGTTGTTTCACAGGGATCTGGGGCCAACGGCCTGACTTTC. It encodes CSVVSQGSGANGLTF.

This chain uses TRBV30 with TRBJ1-6; TRBD1 agrees at 9 bases. J gave up 7 bases and V 2 bases, and 3 bases lay outside the gene matches. CDR1 is GTSNPN and CDR2 is SVGIG in the germline V gene (reference sequence). This CDR3 spans 14 amino acids. The CDR3 nucleotides are TGTGCCTGGAGTCACGGACAGGGGAATTCACCCCTCCACTTT. Translating gives CAWSHGQGNSPLHF.

J is TRBJ2-7 and V is TRBV28; TRBD2 matches 10 bases. CDR3 length equals 15 residues. J lost 4 bases, V lost 5 bases, and 8 bases had no gene match. The germline V gene encodes CDR1 MDHEN and CDR2 SYDVKM. The DNA for the CDR3 is TGTGCCAGCAGTCTCGGAAGCGGGAGGGTGTACGAGCAGTACTTC. This sequence encodes CASSLGSGRVYEQYF.

The chain links TRBV10-3 to TRBJ1-4; TRBD1 agrees at 8 bases. Per the germline V gene, CDR1 is ENHRY and CDR2 is SYGVKD. This CDR3 comprises 15 residues. V lost 6 bases and J lost 5; bases outside the gene matches: 8. The CDR3 nucleotides are TGTGCCATCAGCCCAACGGGACAGGAGAATGAAAAACTGTTTTTT. Translating it yields CAISPTGQENEKLFF.

The rearrangement uses TRBV11-2 and TRBJ2-1; 8 nucleotides agree with TRBD2. The junction had 9 bases not matched to a gene; V was cut back by 5 bases and J by 3 bases. Germline CDR1 is SGHAT and CDR2 is FQNNGV. This CDR3 spans 16 amino acids. The CDR3 bases are TGTGCCAGCAGCCCAGGGACTAGAGGAATCTACAATGAGCAGTTCTTC. It translates to CASSPGTRGIYNEQFF.

V gene TRBV11-2 combines with J gene TRBJ1-5; D is unclear. The CDR3 runs to 13 residues. The V gene's germline CDR1 is SGHAT and CDR2 FQNNGV. The V and J ends lost 5 bases and 3 bases respectively, with 8 bases between them. CDR3: CASSGGHNQPQHF. Written as DNA, the CDR3 is TGTGCCAGCAGCGGCGGGCACAATCAGCCCCAGCATTTT.

V usage is TRBV5-1 and J usage is TRBJ2-7; 13 positions match TRBD2. This CDR3 is built from 16 residues. V trimming: 4 bases; J trimming: 9 bases; junction bases outside the gene matches: 13. From germline, CDR1 is SGHRS and CDR2 YFSETQ. The CDR3 bases are TGCGCCAGCAGCCCGGGGACTAGCGGGACCCTTCAGGGGCAGTACTTC. Encoded protein: CASSPGTSGTLQGQYF.

The chain carries TRBV12-5 and TRBJ2-7; TRBD1 aligns across 9 bases. Germline CDR1 reads LGHNT; CDR2 reads FRNRAP. There are 14 residues in the CDR3. The V and J ends lost 6 bases and 3 bases, in that order; junction bases with no gene match: 6. The CDR3 DNA is TGTGCTAGTGGGCAAAGGGACAGGGTCTACGAGCAGTACTTC. Translating gives CASGQRDRVYEQYF.

A few counts support this clone. The chain employs TRBV7-9 and TRBJ2-7; D is possibly TRBD2 (5 bases). The CDR3 totals 15 residues. The germline V gene encodes CDR1 SEHNR and CDR2 FQNEAQ (reference sequence). The V end lost 1 base, the J end lost 4 bases, and 14 bases lay between the germline ends. The CDR3 here is CASSLVATFGYEQYF. The CDR3 nucleotides are TGTGCCAGCAGCTTAGTAGCGACCTTCGGATACGAGCAGTACTTC.

This chain joins TRBV18 and TRBJ2-5; TRBD1 might be the D (5 bases). Germline CDR1 reads KGHSH; CDR2 reads LQKENI. This CDR3 has 14 amino acids. The V and J ends lost 3 bases and 5 bases respectively, with 13 bases between them. The CDR3 nucleotides are TGTGCCAGCTCACCCGCAGGGCGTCGGGAGACCCAGTACTTC. Translation: CASSPAGRRETQYF.

The chain uses TRBV18 and TRBJ2-7; 7 bases match TRBD1. The trim removed 5 bases at V and 2 bases at J, leaving 9 bases unmatched. Germline CDR1 reads KGHSH; CDR2 reads LQKENI. CDR3 size: 15 residues. This CDR3 reads CASSIFADRPYEQYF. The CDR3 DNA reads as TGTGCCAGCTCAATCTTCGCGGACAGGCCCTACGAGCAGTACTTC. Full variable domain (remainder filled in from reference TRBV18 and TRBJ2-7): NAGVMQNPRHLVRRRGQEARLRCSPMKGHSHVYWYRQLPEEGLKFMVYLQKENIIDESGMPKERFSAEFPKEGPSILRIQQVVRGDSAAYFCASSIFADRPYEQYFGPGTRLTVT.

This clone appeared once. The chain recombines TRBV28 with TRBJ2-2, with D possibly being TRBD2 (6 bases). CDR1 is MDHEN, CDR2 SYDVKM, per germline. V lost 4 bases and J 8 bases, leaving 11 bases between the germline ends. The CDR3 totals 13 residues. Here the CDR3 reads CASSYGTVGELFF. In nucleotides, the CDR3 is TGTGCCAGCAGTTACGGGACTGTGGGGGAGCTGTTTTTT.

The V call is TRBV19, the J call TRBJ1-2; 9 bases fit TRBD1. CDR3 length: 16 residues. Germline V lookup: CDR1 LNHDA, CDR2 SQIVND (reference sequence). Unmatched junction bases numbered 10, after V lost 7 bases and J lost 1 base. The CDR3: CASTPRTGADNYGYTF. The CDR3 nucleotides read TGTGCCAGTACCCCCCGGACAGGGGCGGATAACTATGGCTACACCTTC.

The chain uses TRBV2 and TRBJ2-7; 9 nucleotides agree with TRBD1. The CDR3 loop spans 14 amino acids. The ends lost 4 bases at V and 2 bases at J; junction bases unmatched: 3. Germline V gene sequence: CDR1 SNHLY, CDR2 FYNNEI. CDR3 in amino acids: CASSGDRVAYEQYF. The CDR3 nucleotides are TGTGCCAGCAGTGGGGACAGGGTCGCCTACGAGCAGTACTTC.

The CDR3 region is CASSGDRNTEAFF. In nucleotides, the CDR3 is TGTGCCAGCTCAGGGGACAGAAACACTGAAGCTTTCTTT. The chain combines TRBV18 with TRBJ1-1; 7 bases map to TRBD1. This CDR3 has 13 amino acids. CDR1 and CDR2 (germline): KGHSH, LQKENI. Germline trimming cut 5 bases from V and 2 bases from J; bases unmatched to any gene: 2. Based on the CDR3 plus reference TRBV18 and TRBJ1-1, the full variable domain is NAGVMQNPRHLVRRRGQEARLRCSPMKGHSHVYWYRQLPEEGLKFMVYLQKENIIDESGMPKERFSAEFPKEGPSILRIQQVVRGDSAAYFCASSGDRNTEAFFGQGTRLTVV.

The chain is built from TRBV4-2 and TRBJ2-7; 7 nucleotides align to TRBD2. V lost 0 bases and J lost 0; bases outside the gene matches: 5. From germline, CDR1 is LGHNA and CDR2 YNFKEQ. The CDR3 covers 16 residues. The CDR3 DNA reads TGTGCCAGCAGCCAAGAGACGGGAGGAATCTCCTACGAGCAGTACTTC. It translates to CASSQETGGISYEQYF.

The chain employs TRBV5-1 and TRBJ1-1; D unclear. This CDR3 contains 15 residues. Trimming pared 9 bases from V and 1 base from J, leaving 19 bases between. Germline V CDR1 and CDR2: SGHRS, YFSETQ. This chain's CDR3 is CATSWGIGGNTEAFF. Written as DNA, the CDR3 is TGCGCCACCTCATGGGGAATAGGAGGGAACACTGAAGCTTTCTTT.

This chain links TRBV6-1 with TRBJ1-1, with 7 nucleotides matching TRBD1. Germline assignment: CDR1 MNHNS and CDR2 SASEGT. J gave up 2 bases and V 2 bases, and 5 bases lay outside the gene matches. CDR3 length equals 15 residues. The CDR3 spells CASSELGQANTEAFF. DNA of the CDR3: TGTGCCAGCAGTGAACTTGGACAGGCTAACACTGAAGCTTTCTTT.

This clone showed up just a few times. The chain recombines TRBV7-2 with TRBJ1-5; possible D gene TRBD1, 6 bases. The length of the CDR3 is 15 residues. V dropped 2 bases and J dropped 7 bases, with 15 bases sitting between them. Germline V gives CDR1 SGHTA, CDR2 FQGNSA. CDR3 sequence: CASSLRRGSGQPQHF. The CDR3 coding sequence is TGTGCCAGCAGCTTACGCAGGGGATCGGGGCAGCCCCAGCATTTT.

The rearrangement joins TRBV16 to TRBJ2-5; weak D call: TRBD1 (5 bases). From germline, CDR1 is KGHSY and CDR2 FQNENV. This CDR3 is built from 14 residues. V lost 4 bases, J lost 5 bases, and 14 bases lay in between. This CDR3 is CASSPTWAGETQYF. CDR3 nucleotide sequence: TGTGCCAGCAGCCCAACCTGGGCAGGGGAGACCCAGTACTTC.